What follows describes a single T cell receptor (beta chain). Antigen: not known. A read error is possible here, since a much larger clone lies one base away. The data are from a study of glioma-infiltrating T cells. Study results and caveats: Tissue and blood shared very few CDR3 sequences. Tissue-blood divergence was below expectation in non-neoplastic patients, above in gliomas.

TCR alpha and beta CDR3 regions were amplified from RNA using iRepertoire nested multiplex PCR. For one-step reverse transcription and amplification, 100-400 ng of tissue mRNA or PBMC total RNA was used. TCRdb used MiXCR to reprocess the multiplex PCR reads, holding one entry per CDR3 protein. This table holds some 180,000 distinct CDR3 sequences, approximately 30% found once. The J segment lost 7 bases and the V segment lost 5 bases, leaving 12 bases of the junction unmatched. Germline lookup yields CDR1 SGHTA and CDR2 FQGNSA. The CDR3 loop spans 16 amino acids. Material for sequencing was glioma tissue, nonneoplastic brain tissue, or PBMCs (not recorded which). The origin of this receptor is a human donor with low-grade glioma or glioblastoma, undergoing nonglioma brain surgery, or in good health (not recorded which). The gene calls are TRBV7-2 and TRBJ1-4; 8 bases are shared with TRBD1. The CDR3 sequence: CASSGQTGGASEKLFF. The CDR3 nucleotides read TGTGCCAGCAGCGGCCAAACAGGGGGAGCTAGTGAAAAACTGTTTTTT.